The sequence of this T cell receptor beta chain was determined in a study of cytomegalovirus exposure and HLA in healthy donors. About this clone itself: Antigen unknown.

PCR amplification relied on 60 Vbeta primers (plus 13 Jbeta primers). Profiling relied on immunoSEQ multiplex PCR, and the TCRdb table lists in-frame clones only, not all of them. The table shows 100,000 to 150,000 clones, with about 84% occurring only once. Study results and limitations: High sensitivity and specificity were reportedly achieved when the classifier diagnosed cytomegalovirus status.

Sequencing was done on a sample of PBMCs. This receptor was obtained from a young man in good health and CMV-seropositive.

In DNA form, the CDR3 reads TGTGCCAGCAGCTTAGTAGGTAGCGGGGGGTACAATGAGCAGTTCTTC. Translation: CASSLVGSGGYNEQFF. The chain joins TRBV7-8 to TRBJ2-1, with 10 bases matching TRBD2. The germline CDR1 and CDR2 sequences are SGHVS and FQNEAQ. This CDR3 has 16 amino acids. V lost 1 base and J lost 4; bases outside the gene matches: 4.